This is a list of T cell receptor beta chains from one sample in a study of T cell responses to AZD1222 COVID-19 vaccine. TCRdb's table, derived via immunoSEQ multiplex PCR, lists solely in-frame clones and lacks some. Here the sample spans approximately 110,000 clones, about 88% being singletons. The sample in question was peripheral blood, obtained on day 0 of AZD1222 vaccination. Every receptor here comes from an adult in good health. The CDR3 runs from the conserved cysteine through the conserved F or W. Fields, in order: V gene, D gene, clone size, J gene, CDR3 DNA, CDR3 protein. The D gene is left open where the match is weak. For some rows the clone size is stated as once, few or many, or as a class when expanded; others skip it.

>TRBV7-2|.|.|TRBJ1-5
TGTGCCAGCAGCTTAACGGGGCATCAGCCCCAGCATTTT
CASSLTGHQPQHF
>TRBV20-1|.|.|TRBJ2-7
TGCAGTGCTAGTCAAGGGTTCAACGAGCAGTACTTC
CSASQGFNEQYF
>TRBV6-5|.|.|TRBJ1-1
TGTGCCAGCCTTGCCTATGGCCACACTGAAGCTTTCTTT
CASLAYGHTEAFF
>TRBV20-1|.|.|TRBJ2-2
TGCAGTGCTAGAAACACCGGGGAGCTGTTTTTT
CSARNTGELFF
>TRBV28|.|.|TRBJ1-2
TGTGCCAGCAGTTTAAGCCCCACCAGACACTCGGGCGGCTACACCTTC
CASSLSPTRHSGGYTF
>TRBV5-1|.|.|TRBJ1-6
TGCGCCAGCAGCTTGGAGAGGTTTCGTAATTCACCCCTCCACTTT
CASSLERFRNSPLHF
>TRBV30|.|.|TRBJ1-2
TGTGCCTGGACCCTTTTCGGGGCGGGAAGGGGCTACACCTTC
CAWTLFGAGRGYTF
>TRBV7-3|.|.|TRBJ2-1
TGTGCCAGCAGCTTAATAGCGCCCTACAATGAGCAGTTCTTC
CASSLIAPYNEQFF
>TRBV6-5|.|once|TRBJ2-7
TGTGCCTCCACGTGGGGGGCTATCTACGAGCAGTACTTC
CASTWGAIYEQYF
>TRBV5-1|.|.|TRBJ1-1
TGCGCCAGCAGTCTGGACTCAGTGAACACTGAAGCTTTCTTT
CASSLDSVNTEAFF
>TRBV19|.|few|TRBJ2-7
TGTGCCAGTAGTCTCTCCAAGCCCAACGAGCAGTACTTC
CASSLSKPNEQYF
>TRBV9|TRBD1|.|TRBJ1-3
TGTGCCAGCAGCACCCGATCGACAGGGGGTAACTCTGGAAACACCATATATTTT
CASSTRSTGGNSGNTIYF
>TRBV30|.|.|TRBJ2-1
TGTGCCTGGAGTGTCAAGTTTGGTACTAGCAATAATGAGCAGTTCTTC
CAWSVKFGTSNNEQFF
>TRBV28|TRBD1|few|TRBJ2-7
TGTGCCAGCAGCTCCACCAGACAGGGACCTAACTACGAGCAGTACTTC
CASSSTRQGPNYEQYF
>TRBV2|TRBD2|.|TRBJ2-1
TGTGCCAGCAGTCCGGGACTAGCGGGGGGGCGGCAGTTCTTC
CASSPGLAGGRQFF
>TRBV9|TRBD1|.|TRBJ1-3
TGTGCCAGCAGCGTAGGCGAAGGGGGCCTTGAAAACACCATATATTTT
CASSVGEGGLENTIYF
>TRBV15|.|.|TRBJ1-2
TGTGCCACCAGCAGAGAGGGCAACTATGGCTACACCTTC
CATSREGNYGYTF
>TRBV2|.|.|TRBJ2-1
TGTGCCAGCAGTGAGGAGGGGGCGTACAATGAGCAGTTCTTC
CASSEEGAYNEQFF
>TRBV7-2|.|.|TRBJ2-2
TGTGCCAGCACCCGCTCGGCCTTAACCAACACCGGGGAGCTGTTTTTT
CASTRSALTNTGELFF
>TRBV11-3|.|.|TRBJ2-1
TGTGCCAGCAGCTTAGCCCTTCCCCCTTTATATGGGCATGAGCAGTTCTTC
CASSLALPPLYGHEQFF
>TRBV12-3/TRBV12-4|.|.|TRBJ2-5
TGTGCCAGCAGTCTCTTCGAGACCCAGTACTTC
CASSLFETQYF
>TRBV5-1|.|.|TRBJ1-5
TGCGCCAGCAGCTTGAGGCCGACTAGCAATCAGCCCCAGCATTTT
CASSLRPTSNQPQHF
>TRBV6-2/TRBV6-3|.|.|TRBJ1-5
TGTGCCAGCAGTTACTATAGCAATCAGCCCCAGCATTTT
CASSYYSNQPQHF
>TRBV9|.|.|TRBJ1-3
TGTGCCAGCAGCGTAGAAAGCTCTGGAAACACCATATATTTT
CASSVESSGNTIYF
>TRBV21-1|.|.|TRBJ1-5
TGTGCCAGCAGCACCTCCGGTTTTCGGGGACGGGATCAGCCCCAGCATTTT
CASSTSGFRGRDQPQHF
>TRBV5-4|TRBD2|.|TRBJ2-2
TGTGCCAGCAGCTTGGACCCCGGGACTAGGGCCGGGGAGCTGTTTTTT
CASSLDPGTRAGELFF
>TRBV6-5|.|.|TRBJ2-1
TGTGCCAGCAGTTACTCGAAGCCTAGTCCCAATGAGCAGTTCTTC
CASSYSKPSPNEQFF
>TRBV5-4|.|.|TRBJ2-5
TGTGCCAGCAGCTTGGTTGGAGGGGGTAACCAAGAGACCCAGTACTTC
CASSLVGGGNQETQYF
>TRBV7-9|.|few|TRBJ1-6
TGTGCCAGCAGCTCCGGACGGAGCTCCTATAATTCACCCCTCCACTTT
CASSSGRSSYNSPLHF
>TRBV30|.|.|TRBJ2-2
TGTGCCTGGAGTGTCCGCAACACCGGGGAGCTGTTTTTT
CAWSVRNTGELFF
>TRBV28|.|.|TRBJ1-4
TGTGCCAGCAGCGTGTCAACCGAAAAACTGTTTTTT
CASSVSTEKLFF
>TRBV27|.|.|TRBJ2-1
TGTGCCAGCAGTCCTGGGGGATCCTACAATGAGCAGTTCTTC
CASSPGGSYNEQFF
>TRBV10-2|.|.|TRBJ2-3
TGCGCCAGCAGTGAGGCGGCGGGATTTGGAGATACGCAGTATTTT
CASSEAAGFGDTQYF
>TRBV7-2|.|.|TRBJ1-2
TGTGCCAGCAGCTGGGGGAGGACGGCGCTTAACTATGGCTACACCTTC
CASSWGRTALNYGYTF
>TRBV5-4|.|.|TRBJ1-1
TGTGCCAGCAGCATTCCCGGGACCTCGACTGAAGCTTTCTTT
CASSIPGTSTEAFF
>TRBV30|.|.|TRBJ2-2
TGTGCCTGGAGGGAGGGTTCGAACACCGGGGAGCTGTTTTTT
CAWREGSNTGELFF
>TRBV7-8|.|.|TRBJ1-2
TGTGCCAGCAGCCCCGCCCTGACAGCGCTCTATGGCTACACCTTC
CASSPALTALYGYTF
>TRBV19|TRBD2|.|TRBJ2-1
TGTGCCAGTAAGAGCGGGAGATGGATCTTC
CASKSGRWIF
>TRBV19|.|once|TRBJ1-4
TGTGCCAGTAGTACAGGGAAGAAACTGTTTTTT
CASSTGKKLFF
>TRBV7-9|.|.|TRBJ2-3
TGTGCCAGCAGTTTAAGGGCCCAGAGTAGCACAGATACGCAGTATTTT
CASSLRAQSSTDTQYF
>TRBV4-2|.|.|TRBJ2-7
TGTGCCAGCAGCCAAGGGTGGGGGGACTACGAGCAGTACTTC
CASSQGWGDYEQYF
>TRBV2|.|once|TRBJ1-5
TGTGCCAGCAGTGAGACGTGGACAGACGGTCAGCCCCAGCATTTT
CASSETWTDGQPQHF
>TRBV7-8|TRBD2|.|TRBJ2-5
TGTGCCAGCAGCTTGTACCCCCCTCTAGCGGCTGTTGGAGAGACCCAGTACTTC
CASSLYPPLAAVGETQYF
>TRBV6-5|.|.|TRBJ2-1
TGTGCCAGCAGTTACGACGGGGGTTTTAGGAATGAGCAGTTCTTC
CASSYDGGFRNEQFF
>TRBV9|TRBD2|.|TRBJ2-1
TGTGCCAGCAGCGCTGTAGCGGGGGACTACAATGAGCAGTTCTTC
CASSAVAGDYNEQFF
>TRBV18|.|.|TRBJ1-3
TGTGCCAGCTCATCGGGATTAGGAAACACCATATATTTT
CASSSGLGNTIYF
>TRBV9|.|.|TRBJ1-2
TGTGCCAGCAGCCTAGGGGATTGGGGCTACACCTTC
CASSLGDWGYTF
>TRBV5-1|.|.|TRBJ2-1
TGCGCCAGCAGCGCACAGGGCAATGAGCAGTTCTTC
CASSAQGNEQFF
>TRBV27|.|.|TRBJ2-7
TGTGCCAGCAGTTTATCGGGGTTAGGCAAAACCTACGAGCAGTACTTC
CASSLSGLGKTYEQYF
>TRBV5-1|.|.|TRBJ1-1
TGCGCCAGCAGCTTAACCAGGAGGGGAGCGGGGACTGAAGCTTTCTTT
CASSLTRRGAGTEAFF
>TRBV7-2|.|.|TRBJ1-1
TGTGCCAGCAGGCTACGGGGGGGCCTGGAAGCTTTCTTT
CASRLRGGLEAFF
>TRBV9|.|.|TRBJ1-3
TGTGCCAGCAGCGTGGGGGGAACTGGAAACACCATATATTTT
CASSVGGTGNTIYF
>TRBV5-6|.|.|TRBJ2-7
TGTGCCAGCAGCCCCGGCTATGGGGCCTACGAGCAGTACTTC
CASSPGYGAYEQYF
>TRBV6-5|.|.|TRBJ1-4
TGTGCCAGCAAAGGACGTCGTAATGAAAAACTGTTTTTT
CASKGRRNEKLFF
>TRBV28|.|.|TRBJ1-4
TGTGCCAGCAGATGGCCCGGTAATGAAAAACTGTTTTTT
CASRWPGNEKLFF
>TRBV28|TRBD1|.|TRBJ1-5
TGTGCCAGCAGTCTTCGACAGGACAGGTATAGCAATCAGCCCCAGCATTTT
CASSLRQDRYSNQPQHF
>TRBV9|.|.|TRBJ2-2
TGTGCCAGCAGCGTAGAGGGGGCCGGGGAGCTGTTTTTT
CASSVEGAGELFF
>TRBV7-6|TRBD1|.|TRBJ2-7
TGTGCCAGCAGCCCACCCGGACAGGAAGGCTACGAGCAGTACTTC
CASSPPGQEGYEQYF
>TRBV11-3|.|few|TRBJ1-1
TGTGCCAGCAGCTTAGAACAGACCAAGAACACTGAAGCTTTCTTT
CASSLEQTKNTEAFF
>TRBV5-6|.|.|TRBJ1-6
TGTGCCAGCAGCTTGAGCTCCTATAATTCACCCCTCCACTTT
CASSLSSYNSPLHF